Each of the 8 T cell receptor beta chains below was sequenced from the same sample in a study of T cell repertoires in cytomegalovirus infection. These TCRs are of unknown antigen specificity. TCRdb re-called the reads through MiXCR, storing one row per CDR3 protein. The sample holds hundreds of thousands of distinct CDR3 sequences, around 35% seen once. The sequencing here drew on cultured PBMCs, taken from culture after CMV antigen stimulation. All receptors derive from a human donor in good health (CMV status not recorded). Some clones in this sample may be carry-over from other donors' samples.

CDR3 sequence reads: CASSRLGVNEQFF. In nucleotides, the CDR3 is TGTGCCAGCAGCAGGCTGGGGGTGAATGAGCAGTTCTTC. The rearrangement joins TRBV3-1 to TRBJ2-1; the D gene could be TRBD1 or TRBD2 (5 bases each). CDR3 length: 13 residues. CDR1 is LGHDT and CDR2 is YNNKEL in the germline V gene (reference sequence). The germline V and J ends were trimmed by 5 bases and 7 bases, with 12 bases remaining between them.

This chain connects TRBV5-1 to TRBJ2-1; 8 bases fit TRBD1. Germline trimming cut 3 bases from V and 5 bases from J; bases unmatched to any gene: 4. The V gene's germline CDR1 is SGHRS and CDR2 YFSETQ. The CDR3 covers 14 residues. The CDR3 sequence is CASSWGQENNEQFF. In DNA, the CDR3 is TGCGCCAGCAGCTGGGGACAGGAAAACAATGAGCAGTTCTTC.

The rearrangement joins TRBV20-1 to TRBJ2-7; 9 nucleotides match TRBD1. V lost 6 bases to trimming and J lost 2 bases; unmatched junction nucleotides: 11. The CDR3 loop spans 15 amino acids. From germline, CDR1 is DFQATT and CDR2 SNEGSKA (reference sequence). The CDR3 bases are TGCAGTGCGCTAAGGGGACAGGGCACAGCCTACGAGCAGTACTTC. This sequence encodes CSALRGQGTAYEQYF.

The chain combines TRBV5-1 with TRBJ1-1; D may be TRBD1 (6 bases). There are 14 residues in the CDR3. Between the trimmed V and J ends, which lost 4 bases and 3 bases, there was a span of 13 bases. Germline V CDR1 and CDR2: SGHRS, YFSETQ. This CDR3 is CASSVQGRHTEAFF. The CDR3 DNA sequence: TGCGCCAGCAGCGTACAGGGTAGGCACACTGAAGCTTTCTTT.

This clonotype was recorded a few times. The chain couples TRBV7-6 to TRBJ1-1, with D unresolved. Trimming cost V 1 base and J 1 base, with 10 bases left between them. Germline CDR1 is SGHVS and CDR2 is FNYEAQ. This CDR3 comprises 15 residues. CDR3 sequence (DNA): TGTGCCAGCAGCTTAGTGAGTGGTGGGAACACTGAAGCTTTCTTT. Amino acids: CASSLVSGGNTEAFF.

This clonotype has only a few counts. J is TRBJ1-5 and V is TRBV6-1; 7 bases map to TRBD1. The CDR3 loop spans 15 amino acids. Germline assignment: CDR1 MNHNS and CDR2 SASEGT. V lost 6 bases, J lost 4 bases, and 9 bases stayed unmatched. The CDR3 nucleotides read TGTGCCAGCAGGAAGACAGGGATGGGGAATCAGCCCCAGCATTTT. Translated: CASRKTGMGNQPQHF.

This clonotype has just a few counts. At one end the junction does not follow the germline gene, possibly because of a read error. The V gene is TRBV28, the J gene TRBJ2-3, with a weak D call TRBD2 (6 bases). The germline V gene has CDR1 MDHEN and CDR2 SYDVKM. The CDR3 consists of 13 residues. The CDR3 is CASSPDRGSRGFF. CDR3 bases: TGTGCCAGCAGTCCCGACCGGGGATCGCGGGGTTTTTTT.

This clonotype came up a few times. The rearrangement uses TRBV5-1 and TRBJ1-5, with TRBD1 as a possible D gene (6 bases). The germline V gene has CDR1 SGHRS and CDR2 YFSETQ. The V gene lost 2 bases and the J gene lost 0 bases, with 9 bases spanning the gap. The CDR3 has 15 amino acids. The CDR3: CASSFEGDSNQPQHF. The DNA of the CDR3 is TGCGCCAGCAGCTTTGAGGGGGATAGCAATCAGCCCCAGCATTTT.